This TCR beta chain was documented in a study of breast tumors, draining lymph nodes, adjacent tissues. Axillary draining lymph nodes of breast cancer patients supplied the node samples. Notes on the study in general: Data fit most tumor T cells coming from lymph node, expanding in tumor. Tumor T cell lymph node origin was a supported hypothesis, not proven. Compared with lymph nodes, tumors were less diverse; compared with nontumor tissue, more.

This clonotype was detected many times. Its antigen is as yet unknown. TCRdb re-analysed the multiplex PCR reads in MiXCR, keeping a single row per CDR3 protein. Of around 150,000 distinct CDR3 sequences in the sample, around 24% were seen once. CDR3 length equals 11 residues. Germline loops: CDR1 SQVTM, CDR2 ANQGSEA. Trimming removed 4 bases at V and 4 bases at J, with 2 bases between. This clonotype originated in a female donor with breast cancer. Some clones in this sample may be carry-over from other donors' samples. The genes are TRBV29-1 and TRBJ2-6; no clear D. Sequencing was done on a sample of axillary lymph node tissue. The CDR3 nucleotides are TGCAGCGTTGCAGGGGCCAACGTCCTGACTTTC. Translating it yields CSVAGANVLTF.